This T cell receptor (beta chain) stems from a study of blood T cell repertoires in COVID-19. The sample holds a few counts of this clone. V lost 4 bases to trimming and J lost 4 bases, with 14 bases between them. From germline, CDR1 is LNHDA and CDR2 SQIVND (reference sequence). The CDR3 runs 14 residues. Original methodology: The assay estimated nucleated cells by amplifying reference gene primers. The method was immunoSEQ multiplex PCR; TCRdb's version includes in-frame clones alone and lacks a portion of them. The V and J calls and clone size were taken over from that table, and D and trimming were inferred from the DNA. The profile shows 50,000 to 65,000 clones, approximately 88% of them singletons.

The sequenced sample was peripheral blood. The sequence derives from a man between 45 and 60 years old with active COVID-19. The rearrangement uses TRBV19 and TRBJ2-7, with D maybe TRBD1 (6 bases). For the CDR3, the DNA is TGTGCCAGTAGTAACCAGGGGACCCAATACGAGCAGTACTTC. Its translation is CASSNQGTQYEQYF.